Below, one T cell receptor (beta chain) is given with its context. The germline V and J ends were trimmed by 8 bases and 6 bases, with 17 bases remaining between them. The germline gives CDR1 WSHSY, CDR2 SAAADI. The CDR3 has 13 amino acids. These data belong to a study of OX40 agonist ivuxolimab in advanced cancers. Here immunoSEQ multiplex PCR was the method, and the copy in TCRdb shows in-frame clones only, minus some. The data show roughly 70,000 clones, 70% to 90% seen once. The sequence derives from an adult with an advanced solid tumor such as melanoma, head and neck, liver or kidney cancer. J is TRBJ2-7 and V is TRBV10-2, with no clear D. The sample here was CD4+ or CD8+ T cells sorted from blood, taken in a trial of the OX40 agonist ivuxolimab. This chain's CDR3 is CASVNPFSSEQYF. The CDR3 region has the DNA TGCGCCAGCGTCAACCCGTTCAGTAGCGAGCAGTACTTC.